The 16 T cell receptor beta chains below come from one sample, sequenced in a study of response to subunit inactivated influenza vaccine. TCRdb independently ran MiXCR on the RT-PCR reads; one entry per CDR3 protein. The data show under 550,000 distinct CDR3 sequences, 6.5% to 8% seen once. The specimen was PBMCs from blood, collected roughly 24 months after vaccination. The receptor source for this set is a man between 50 and 75 years old who received an inactivated influenza vaccine.

This clonotype was counted a few times. The chain has TRBV14 and TRBJ2-7, with TRBD1 identical over 8 bases. Per germline, CDR1 SGHDN and CDR2 FVKESK. V was pared by 3 bases and J by 3 bases, with 7 bases of the junction left unmatched. This CDR3 region has 15 residues. The CDR3 region is CASSQQTGASYEQYF. As DNA, the CDR3 is TGTGCCAGCAGCCAGCAGACAGGGGCAAGCTACGAGCAGTACTTC.

The genes are TRBV7-9 and TRBJ2-5; 7 nucleotides align to TRBD1. V lost 4 bases, J lost 3 bases, and 11 bases stayed unmatched. This CDR3 is 16 amino acids long. The germline V gene encodes CDR1 SEHNR and CDR2 FQNEAQ (reference sequence). The CDR3 protein is CASSSPGTELKETQYF. CDR3 nucleotide sequence: TGTGCCAGCAGCTCGCCCGGGACAGAGCTAAAAGAGACCCAGTACTTC.

This clonotype came up many times. This sequence joins TRBV5-1 and TRBJ2-3; D call uncertain. V was pared by 0 bases and J by 6 bases, with 14 bases between. The V gene's germline CDR1 is SGHRS and CDR2 YFSETQ. CDR3 size: 15 residues. CDR3 DNA sequence: TGCGCCAGCAGCTTGGGGTCTTCCCCAACGGATACGCAGTATTTT. This codes for CASSLGSSPTDTQYF.

The V gene is TRBV12-3 or TRBV12-4, the J gene TRBJ2-1; D is uncertain. V was cut by 7 bases and J by 5 bases, with 18 bases left in between. There are 15 residues in the CDR3. DNA of the CDR3: TGTGCCAGCAACTCTTCTGGTGCGACTCACAATGAGCAGTTCTTC. This codes for CASNSSGATHNEQFF.

This clonotype has a count of ten or more. This chain connects TRBV10-3 to TRBJ2-7; 7 bases map to TRBD1. From germline, CDR1 is ENHRY and CDR2 SYGVKD. V shed 0 bases and J 4 bases; nucleotides not matched to a gene: 3. The CDR3 runs 14 residues. The CDR3 region is CAISESGTAYEQYF. DNA of the CDR3: TGTGCCATCAGTGAGTCGGGGACAGCTTACGAGCAGTACTTC.

The chain employs TRBV15 and TRBJ2-1, with D uncertain. The CDR3 sequence is 13 residues long. Trimming stripped 0 bases from V and 9 bases from J, with 9 bases between. Germline CDR1 and CDR2: LNHNV and YYDKDF (reference sequence). CDR3: CATSRDLIGEQFF. The DNA of the CDR3 is TGTGCCACCAGCAGAGACCTCATCGGTGAGCAGTTCTTC.

CDR3 bases: TGCAGTGCTAGCGCGGGATCCGAGACCCAGTACTTC. Translating gives CSASAGSETQYF. The J gene is TRBJ2-5, the V gene TRBV20-1; D perhaps matches TRBD2 (6 bases). The CDR3 sequence is 12 residues long. The V gene's germline CDR1 is DFQATT and CDR2 SNEGSKA (reference sequence). V lost 3 bases and J lost 5, with 10 bases in between.

The chain carries TRBV7-2 and TRBJ1-5; D is uncertain. The CDR3 length is 15 residues. Germline V CDR1 and CDR2: SGHTA, FQGNSA. V lost 1 base, J lost 1 base, and 8 bases lay in between. The CDR3 region has the DNA TGTGCCAGCAGCTTAGGGGGTGGGAGCAATCAGCCCCAGCATTTT. It translates to CASSLGGGSNQPQHF.

This clonotype came up many times. This sequence joins TRBV28 and TRBJ2-7, with 8 bases identical to TRBD1. Losses at the gene ends were 3 bases for V and 7 bases for J; bases not matched to a gene: 11. Germline V gene data show CDR1 as MDHEN and CDR2 as SYDVKM. The CDR3 runs to 15 residues. CDR3 amino acids: CASSFSWQGAWEQYF. The CDR3, as DNA: TGTGCCAGCAGTTTCTCTTGGCAGGGGGCCTGGGAGCAGTACTTC.

This clonotype was seen a few times. The chain employs TRBV11-2 and TRBJ2-5; 8 positions match TRBD2. The length of the CDR3 is 16 residues. V trimming: 1 base; J trimming: 0 bases; junction bases outside the gene matches: 4. Germline values: CDR1 SGHAT, CDR2 FQNNGV. CDR3 coding DNA: TGTGCCAGCAGCTTAGTCCTAGCGGGCAACCAAGAGACCCAGTACTTC. This sequence encodes CASSLVLAGNQETQYF.

This clonotype was seen ten or more times. The V gene is TRBV2, the J gene TRBJ2-7; D unresolved. The CDR3 runs to 13 residues. Germline CDR1 is SNHLY and CDR2 is FYNNEI. The ends were cut back, 3 bases at V and 0 bases at J, with 6 bases in the middle. CDR3 in amino acids: CASSEVSSYEQYF. CDR3 sequence (DNA): TGTGCCAGCAGTGAGGTGTCCTCCTACGAGCAGTACTTC.

The genes are TRBV12-3 or TRBV12-4 and TRBJ1-5; D not resolved. Trimming took off 2 bases at V and 0 bases at J, with 11 bases between the two ends. The CDR3 is made up of 16 amino acids. The CDR3 DNA reads TGTGCCAGCAGTTTATTGGGCAGAAATAGCAATCAGCCCCAGCATTTT. Translation gives CASSLLGRNSNQPQHF.

The sample holds many counts of this clonotype. This chain connects TRBV29-1 to TRBJ2-7; 9 bases map to TRBD2. The CDR3 loop spans 13 amino acids. CDR1 SQVTM and CDR2 ANQGSEA come from the germline V gene. With V trimmed by 7 bases and J by 6 bases, 10 bases remained unmatched. CDR3 bases: TGCAGCGCCCGAACGGGACTAGCAGGCGAGCAGTACTTC. Its translation: CSARTGLAGEQYF.

At least ten counts were recorded for this clonotype. The chain uses TRBV20-1 and TRBJ2-4; D possibly corresponds to TRBD2 (5 bases). Trimming took off 4 bases at V and 0 bases at J, with 10 bases between the two ends. Per germline, CDR1 DFQATT and CDR2 SNEGSKA (reference sequence). The CDR3 loop spans 14 amino acids. In nucleotides, the CDR3 is TGCAGTGCTATACGCGGGTTAGCCAAAAACATTCAGTACTTC. It codes for CSAIRGLAKNIQYF.

This clonotype was seen a handful of times. V is TRBV10-3 and J is TRBJ2-7; TRBD2 matches 9 bases. The CDR3 is made up of 16 amino acids. Germline V lookup: CDR1 ENHRY, CDR2 SYGVKD. Trimming removed 0 bases from V and 4 bases from J; junction bases left unmatched: 7. DNA for the CDR3: TGTGCCATCAGTGAGTCAGGGGGAGCGGGGGGATACGAGCAGTACTTC. Translating it yields CAISESGGAGGYEQYF.

The rearrangement joins TRBV29-1 to TRBJ1-2; possibly TRBD1 for D (5 bases). CDR3 length: 13 amino acids. The germline V gene encodes CDR1 SQVTM and CDR2 ANQGSEA. The V gene lost 3 bases and the J gene lost 8 bases, with 16 bases spanning the gap. This CDR3 reads CSVDRGGVGGYTF. CDR3 nucleotides: TGCAGCGTTGATCGGGGGGGGGTTGGAGGCTACACCTTC.